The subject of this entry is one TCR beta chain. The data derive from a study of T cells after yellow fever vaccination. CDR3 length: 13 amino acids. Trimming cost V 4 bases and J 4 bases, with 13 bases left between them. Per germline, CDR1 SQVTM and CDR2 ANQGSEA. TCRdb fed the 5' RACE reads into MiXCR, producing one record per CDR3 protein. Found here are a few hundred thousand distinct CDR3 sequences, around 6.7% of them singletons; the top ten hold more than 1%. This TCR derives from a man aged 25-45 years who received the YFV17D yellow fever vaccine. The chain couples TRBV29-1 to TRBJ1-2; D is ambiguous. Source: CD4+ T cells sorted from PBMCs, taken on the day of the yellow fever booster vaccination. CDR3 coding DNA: TGCAGCGTTGCAGGAGGGAAGGCCTATGGCTACACCTTC. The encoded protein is CSVAGGKAYGYTF.